This TCR beta chain was captured by sequencing in a study of chemoradiotherapy in HPV16-positive cancers. Whole-study context: Candidate HPV-specific clones and shared TCR motifs came from a couple of HPV16-positive patients.

Profiling relied on immunoSEQ multiplex PCR, and the TCRdb table lists in-frame clones only, not all of them. There are thousands of clones in the sample; roughly nine tenths occur only once, and 3% to 4% lies in the top ten. Whole-study results and caveats: HPV-specific T cells were functionally defined from only a couple of HPV16-positive patients. Better recurrence-free survival went with HPV-responsive T-cell expansion in HPV16-positive patients.

On this clone itself: Its matching antigen is unknown.

CDR1 is SGHRS, CDR2 YFSETQ, per germline. The CDR3 extends over 14 amino acids. The V end lost 4 bases, the J end lost 0 bases, and 10 bases lay between the germline ends. The genes are TRBV5-1 and TRBJ1-1; no definite D call. The sequence was obtained from a human donor with HPV-associated anogenital cancer. The input for sequencing was tumor tissue, taken from a patient who underwent chemoradiotherapy. The CDR3 nucleotides read TGCGCCAGCAGCGCGGGAGGAATGAACACTGAAGCTTTCTTT. Protein sequence: CASSAGGMNTEAFF. Based on the CDR3 plus reference TRBV5-1 and TRBJ1-1, the full variable domain is KAGVTQTPRYLIKTRGQQVTLSCSPISGHRSVSWYQQTPGQGLQFLFEYFSETQRNKGNFPGRFSGRQFSNSRSEMNVSTLELGDSALYLCASSAGGMNTEAFFGQGTRLTVV.